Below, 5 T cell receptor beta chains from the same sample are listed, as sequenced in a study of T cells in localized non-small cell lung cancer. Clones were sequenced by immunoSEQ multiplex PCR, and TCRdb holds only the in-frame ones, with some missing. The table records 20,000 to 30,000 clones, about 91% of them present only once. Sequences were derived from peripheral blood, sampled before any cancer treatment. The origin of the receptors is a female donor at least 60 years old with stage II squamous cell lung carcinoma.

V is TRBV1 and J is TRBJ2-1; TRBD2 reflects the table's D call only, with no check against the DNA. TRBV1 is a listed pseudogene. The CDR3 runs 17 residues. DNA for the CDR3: TGCACCAGCAGCCCGAATTGCGGGGGAGCCTCCTACAATGAGCAGTTCTTC. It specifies CTSSPNCGGASYNEQFF.

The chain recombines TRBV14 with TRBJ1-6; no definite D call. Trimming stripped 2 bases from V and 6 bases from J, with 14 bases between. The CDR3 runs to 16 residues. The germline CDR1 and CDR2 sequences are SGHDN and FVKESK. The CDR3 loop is CASSQLNPGRNSPLHF. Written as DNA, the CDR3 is TGTGCCAGCAGCCAACTGAATCCAGGTCGTAATTCACCCCTCCACTTT.

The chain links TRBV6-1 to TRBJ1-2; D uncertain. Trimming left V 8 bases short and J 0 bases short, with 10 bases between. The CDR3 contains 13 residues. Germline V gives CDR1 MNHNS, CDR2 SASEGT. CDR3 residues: CASGAGANYGYTF. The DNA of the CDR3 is TGTGCCAGCGGCGCAGGAGCTAACTATGGCTACACCTTC.

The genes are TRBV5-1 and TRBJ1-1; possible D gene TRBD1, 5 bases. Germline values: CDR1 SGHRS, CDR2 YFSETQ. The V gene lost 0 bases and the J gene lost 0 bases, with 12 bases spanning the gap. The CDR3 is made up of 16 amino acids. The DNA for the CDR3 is TGCGCCAGCAGCTTGGCTTCCAGGGCCCTGAACACTGAAGCTTTCTTT. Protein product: CASSLASRALNTEAFF.

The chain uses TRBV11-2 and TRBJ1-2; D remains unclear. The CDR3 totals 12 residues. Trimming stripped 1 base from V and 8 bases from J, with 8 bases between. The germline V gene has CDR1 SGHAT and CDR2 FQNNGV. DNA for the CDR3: TGTGCCAGCAGCTTAGCGGAGGCCGGCTACACCTTC. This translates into CASSLAEAGYTF.